This TCR beta chain was sequenced in a study of post-analysis software for immune sequencing data. Study summary: The courses of disease that were included comprised relapsing-remitting, secondary progressive and progressive-relapsing multiple sclerosis.

The CDR3 loop spans 12 amino acids. Trimming left V 5 bases short and J 9 bases short, with 11 bases between. Germline V CDR1 and CDR2: SGHTA, FQGNSA. Libraries were made from TCR beta cDNA, and they carried unique molecular identifiers. One entry per CDR3 protein, called by TCRdb with MiXCR from the PCR reads. This table has about 540,000 distinct CDR3 sequences, roughly 34% appearing once. Study results and caveats: TRBV5-6, TRBV5-1 and TRBV20-1 belonged to a set of about 5 TRBV segments that were more frequent in patients than controls. Versus controls, multiple sclerosis patients showed significantly lower diversity (normalized Chao1).

Regarding this clonotype: Its target is unknown.

This TCR derives from a girl younger than 18 with multiple sclerosis. The chain recombines TRBV7-2 with TRBJ2-1; no clear D. Material for sequencing was blood. CDR3 loop: CASSHPVGEQFF. CDR3 nucleotides: TGTGCCAGCAGCCACCCCGTGGGTGAGCAGTTCTTC. The variable domain in full, completed from reference TRBV7-2 and TRBJ2-1, reads GAGVSQSPSNKVTEKGKDVELRCDPISGHTALYWYRQSLGQGLEFLIYFQGNSAPDKSGLPSDRFSAERTGGSVSTLTIQRTQQEDSAVYLCASSHPVGEQFFGPGTRLTVL.